These 11 T cell receptor beta chains were sequenced from one sample in a study of T cells expressing NK-cell markers. From the 5' RACE reads, TCRdb lists one entry per CDR3 protein and no DNA. The ten most abundant clones cover more than 7% of a sample with 400,000 to 550,000 distinct CDR3 sequences. The sample comprised blood T cells: a sorted CD56 or NKG2C T cell subset, CD4+ or CD8+ T cells, or bulk PBMC T cells (not recorded which). These receptor sequences come from a woman aged 18 to 69 in good health.

The chain uses TRBV7-9 and TRBJ1-4; the TCRdb call, TRBD1, lacks DNA for checking. There are 14 residues in the CDR3. CDR1 is SEHNR and CDR2 is FQNEAQ in the germline V gene (reference sequence). CDR3 loop: CASSVGTGNEKLFF.

The chain is built from TRBV7-9 and TRBJ2-3. There are 17 residues in the CDR3. From germline, CDR1 is SEHNR and CDR2 FQNEAQ (reference sequence). CDR3 protein: CASSTLGIGINTDTQYF.

This chain connects TRBV5-4 to TRBJ1-1. This CDR3 spans 15 amino acids. The germline CDR1 and CDR2 sequences are SGHNT and YYREEE (reference sequence). CDR3 amino acids: CASSSVEGIGREAFF.

The chain carries TRBV5-6 and TRBJ1-1. Looked up from germline, CDR1 is SGHDT and CDR2 is YYEEEE. The CDR3 runs 16 residues. CDR3 in amino acids: CASSDNGRPTSTEAFF.

The CDR3 loop is CSARTSSLSPYEQYF. This rearrangement joins TRBV20-1 to TRBJ2-7. Germline V gives CDR1 DFQATT, CDR2 SNEGSKA (reference sequence). The CDR3 has 15 residues.

V usage is TRBV12-3 or TRBV12-4 and J usage is TRBJ2-5; with no DNA, the TCRdb D assignment of TRBD2 cannot be verified. There are 13 residues in the CDR3. This CDR3 is CASSLKAGETQYF.

CDR3 residues: CASSPIGSGSPYEQYF. The V call is TRBV3-1, the J call TRBJ2-7. CDR3 length equals 16 residues. The germline V gene encodes CDR1 LGHDT and CDR2 YNNKEL (reference sequence).

The chain joins TRBV6-2 or TRBV6-3 to TRBJ1-2; without DNA, the TCRdb call of TRBD1 cannot be checked. Germline V CDR1 and CDR2: MNHEY, SVGEGT. The CDR3 is 13 residues long. The chain's CDR3 is CASRRQGDYGYTF.

The V and J genes are TRBV5-1 and TRBJ2-7; absent DNA, TCRdb's TRBD1 call cannot be checked. Germline-derived CDR1 and CDR2 are SGHRS and YFSETQ. This CDR3 comprises 12 residues. CDR3 in amino acids: CASSFPGDEQYF.

The rearrangement uses TRBV7-2 and TRBJ2-4; TCRdb's D gene call, TRBD1, goes unchecked for lack of DNA. Germline V gives CDR1 SGHTA, CDR2 FQGNSA. The CDR3 loop spans 15 amino acids. The CDR3 spells CASSLVTVGWDIQYF.

This chain's CDR3 is CASSLARGRTNTGELFF. The chain uses TRBV7-8 and TRBJ2-2; no DNA is available, so the TRBD1 call from TCRdb remains unchecked. Germline V gene sequence: CDR1 SGHVS, CDR2 FQNEAQ. CDR3 length equals 17 residues. Full variable domain (remainder filled in from reference TRBV7-8 and TRBJ2-2): GAGVSQSPRYKVAKRGQDVALRCDPISGHVSLFWYQQALGQGPEFLTYFQNEAQLDKSGLPSDRFFAERPEGSVSTLKIQRTQQEDSAVYLCASSLARGRTNTGELFFGEGSRLTVL.